This entry lists 13 T cell receptor beta chains sequenced from one sample in a study of T cell clonotyping in hematopoietic cell transplantation. The time point: recipient sample about 28 days before transplant, after cytoreduction. Clones were read by immunoSEQ multiplex PCR, and TCRdb kept only the in-frame ones, dropping some. Of 20,000 to 25,000 clones listed, 85% to 90% are singletons. The material was peripheral blood mononuclear cells, obtained before stem cell transplant. All receptors derive from a man aged 18 to 30 with biphenotypic leukemia. Some clones in this sample may be carry-over from other donors' samples.

The table lists this clone with a count of one. The rearrangement uses TRBV7-2 and TRBJ2-7, with 8 bases fitting TRBD2. Trimming took 5 bases from V and 2 from J; bases not matched to a gene: 8. The CDR3 runs 15 residues. Per germline, CDR1 SGHTA and CDR2 FQGNSA. CDR3 DNA: TGTGCCAGCAGCCCTAGTCGGGGGGGGCCCTACGAGCAGTACTTC. Protein product: CASSPSRGGPYEQYF.

This clone was counted only a few times. The rearrangement uses TRBV11-2 and TRBJ2-2; D is ambiguous. Per germline, CDR1 SGHAT and CDR2 FQNNGV. Trimming removed 7 bases at V and 5 bases at J, with 17 bases between. This CDR3 is built from 15 residues. Here the CDR3 reads CASTPISVATGELFF. The DNA for the CDR3 is TGTGCCAGCACCCCGATTTCGGTAGCAACCGGGGAGCTGTTTTTT.

J is TRBJ2-1 and V is TRBV15; D remains ambiguous. Trimming removed 2 bases from V and 9 bases from J, with 8 bases in between. CDR1 and CDR2 (germline): LNHNV, YYDKDF (reference sequence). This CDR3 has 12 amino acids. CDR3 coding DNA: TGTGCCACCAGCAGATCGCGAGTTGAGCAGTTCTTC. The encoded protein is CATSRSRVEQFF.

V usage is TRBV14 and J usage is TRBJ1-2; no firm D call. Germline CDR1 reads SGHDN; CDR2 reads FVKESK. This CDR3 is built from 17 residues. Trimming took 0 bases from V and 0 from J, leaving 14 bases between them. CDR3 sequence (DNA): TGTGCCAGCAGCCAAGAAGTGTTATCGGGATCTAACTATGGCTACACCTTC. It codes for CASSQEVLSGSNYGYTF.

A few counts support this clone. The rearrangement links TRBV6-5 to TRBJ2-7, with D perhaps matching TRBD1 (5 bases). CDR1 MNHEY and CDR2 SVGAGI come from the germline V gene. The CDR3 runs 13 residues. V was pared by 6 bases and J by 6 bases, with 15 bases between. The chain's CDR3 is CASRQTGSFEQYF. The CDR3 DNA sequence: TGTGCCAGCAGACAAACAGGATCTTTCGAGCAGTACTTC.

The chain is built from TRBV27 and TRBJ2-2; 11 positions match TRBD1. The CDR3 covers 17 residues. From germline, CDR1 is MNHEY and CDR2 SMNVEV (reference sequence). V was pared by 6 bases and J by 5 bases, with 11 bases of the junction left unmatched. CDR3 sequence (DNA): TGTGCCAGCAGATTTATTTTAGGGACAGGGGGTACCGGGGAGCTGTTTTTT. It codes for CASRFILGTGGTGELFF.

The chain combines TRBV6-5 with TRBJ1-2; 7 nucleotides agree with TRBD1. The germline V gene has CDR1 MNHEY and CDR2 SVGAGI. The CDR3 length is 14 residues. V shed 5 bases and J 4 bases; nucleotides not matched to a gene: 7. CDR3 in amino acids: CASSLRGLGYGYTF. The CDR3 nucleotides read TGTGCCAGCAGTCTAAGGGGGCTAGGCTATGGCTACACCTTC.

The V and J genes are TRBV11-3 and TRBJ1-4; D is unresolved. This CDR3 has 15 amino acids. The V gene lost 3 bases and the J gene lost 7 bases, with 15 bases spanning the gap. Germline CDR1 reads SGHNT; CDR2 reads YENEEA. The CDR3 DNA sequence: TGTGCCAGCAGCTTGGGGTCGAGGGAGTGTGAAAAACTGTTTTTT. It codes for CASSLGSRECEKLFF.

The chain couples TRBV4-3 to TRBJ2-3; 12 bases fit TRBD2. The V gene's germline CDR1 is LGHNA and CDR2 YSLEER. The CDR3 length is 16 residues. Losses at the gene ends were 4 bases for V and 5 bases for J; bases not matched to a gene: 7. The CDR3: CASSPPLAGGRDTQYF. CDR3 bases: TGCGCCAGCAGCCCGCCACTAGCGGGAGGTAGAGATACGCAGTATTTT.

The V gene is TRBV27, the J gene TRBJ1-1; D call uncertain. CDR3 length: 12 residues. CDR1 is MNHEY, CDR2 SMNVEV, per germline (reference sequence). Trimming took 6 bases from V and 3 from J, leaving 8 bases between them. CDR3 amino acids: CASSGTYTEAFF. DNA of the CDR3: TGTGCCAGCAGCGGCACCTACACTGAAGCTTTCTTT.

The chain employs TRBV4-1 and TRBJ1-2; D is undetermined. This CDR3 is 14 amino acids long. Trimming cost V 0 bases and J 4 bases, with 9 bases left between them. Germline lookup yields CDR1 MGHRA and CDR2 YSYEKL. The CDR3 DNA follows: TGCGCCAGCAGCCAAGAGCGTCTCCTCTATGGCTACACCTTC. Its protein product is CASSQERLLYGYTF.

This rearrangement joins TRBV14 to TRBJ2-3; D might be TRBD2 (5 bases). V was pared by 4 bases and J by 6 bases, with 8 bases between. The CDR3 runs 12 residues. Germline V gene lookup returns CDR1 SGHDN and CDR2 FVKESK. The CDR3 DNA reads as TGTGCCAGCAGCCCACCGGGGGATACGCAGTATTTT. Its protein is CASSPPGDTQYF.

This chain joins TRBV6-6 and TRBJ1-4; D gene ambiguous. CDR3 length: 11 amino acids. The germline gives CDR1 MNHNY, CDR2 SVGAGI (reference sequence). V lost 0 bases, J lost 16 bases, and 9 bases lay in between. The CDR3 region is CASSYSNLPFF. The CDR3 nucleotides are TGTGCCAGCAGTTACTCGAACCTTCCGTTTTTT.